The clone carrying this T cell receptor beta chain was detected ten times or more. Germline V gives CDR1 SGHDT, CDR2 YYEEEE. CDR3 length: 15 residues. J gave up 2 bases and V 1 base, and 4 bases lay outside the gene matches. Template switching introduced a universal primer site, and the cDNA bore unique molecular identifiers. TCRdb called the 5' RACE reads again in MiXCR, with one record for every CDR3 protein. The sample carries approximately 690,000 distinct CDR3 sequences, approximately 6% recorded once. This sample is part of a study of identical twins. This chain joins TRBV5-6 and TRBJ2-3; 7 bases are shared with TRBD1. The sequencing input was naive T cells sorted from blood. The source of this sequence is a man younger than 35 in good health. The CDR3 DNA is TGTGCCAGCAGCTTGACTGGACAGGCCACAGATACGCAGTATTTT. Its protein product is CASSLTGQATDTQYF. The complete variable domain, with remaining parts taken from reference TRBV5-6 and TRBJ2-3, reads DAGVTQSPTHLIKTRGQQVTLRCSPKSGHDTVSWYQQALGQGPQFIFQYYEEEERQRGNFPDRFSGHQFPNYSSELNVNALLLGDSALYLCASSLTGQATDTQYFGPGTRLTVL.